The 21 T cell receptor beta chains presented below share a single source sample, sequenced in a study of T cell responses to AZD1222 COVID-19 vaccine. Data came from immunoSEQ multiplex PCR; TCRdb stores just in-frame clones and leaves some out. The top ten hold 14% to 15% of the sample, which has around 120,000 clones, roughly 90% seen once. Source: peripheral blood, taken on day 0 of AZD1222 vaccination. These receptors all stem from an adult in good health.

This sequence joins TRBV13 and TRBJ1-6, with 7 bases identical to TRBD1. Germline CDR1 and CDR2: PRHDT and FYEKMQ (reference sequence). The CDR3 contains 13 residues. J lost 7 bases, V lost 4 bases, and 1 base had no gene match. The CDR3, as DNA: TGTGCCAGCAGCTGGGACAGAAATTCACCCCTCCACTTT. Translating it yields CASSWDRNSPLHF.

The chain has TRBV4-3 and TRBJ2-7, with a tentative D call TRBD2 (6 bases). The CDR3 consists of 13 residues. Germline V gene data show CDR1 as LGHNA and CDR2 as YSLEER. V lost 2 bases and J lost 7, with 12 bases in between. The CDR3 DNA reads as TGCGCCAGCAGCCAAATCGGAGGGCGTGAGCAGTACTTC. It is translated as CASSQIGGREQYF.

The V call is TRBV4-1, the J call TRBJ2-2; perhaps D is TRBD1 or TRBD2 (5 bases each). CDR3 size: 16 residues. Germline CDR1 reads MGHRA; CDR2 reads YSYEKL. Trimming stripped 1 base from V and 0 bases from J, with 9 bases between. This chain's CDR3 is CASSQGQGANTGELFF. In DNA form, the CDR3 reads TGCGCCAGCAGCCAAGGCCAGGGAGCGAACACCGGGGAGCTGTTTTTT.

V and J are TRBV27 and TRBJ1-6, with D unresolved. CDR3 size: 13 residues. The V gene's germline CDR1 is MNHEY and CDR2 SMNVEV (reference sequence). With 3 bases removed from V and 6 bases from J, the gap between germline ends came to 6 bases. The CDR3 reads CASSLHFNSPLHF. The CDR3 DNA follows: TGTGCCAGCAGTTTGCACTTTAATTCACCCCTCCACTTT.

The rearrangement uses TRBV7-2 and TRBJ2-7, with unresolved D. V gave up 6 bases and J gave up 0 bases, with 12 bases separating them. The CDR3 covers 14 residues. The germline CDR1 and CDR2 sequences are SGHTA and FQGNSA. The CDR3 DNA is TGTGCCAGCAGTTACCGACATAACTCCTACGAGCAGTACTTC. It encodes CASSYRHNSYEQYF.

CDR3 in DNA: TGTGCCAGCAGCTTATTCGTGGGGGACCCATCTAACTATGGCTACACCTTC. Translated: CASSLFVGDPSNYGYTF. The rearrangement joins TRBV5-4 to TRBJ1-2, with D possibly TRBD1 on 5 matching bases. V gave up 2 bases and J gave up 0 bases, with 17 bases separating them. Germline lookup yields CDR1 SGHNT and CDR2 YYREEE (reference sequence). The CDR3 runs to 17 residues. The full variable domain, rest sourced from reference TRBV5-4 and TRBJ1-2, is ETGVTQSPTHLIKTRGQQVTLRCSSQSGHNTVSWYQQALGQGPQFIFQYYREEENGRGNFPPRFSGLQFPNYSSELNVNALELDDSALYLCASSLFVGDPSNYGYTFGSGTRLTVV.

The chain combines TRBV29-1 with TRBJ2-5; tentative D call: TRBD1 (5 bases). CDR3 length: 13 amino acids. V lost 4 bases to trimming and J lost 5 bases, with 14 bases between them. Germline CDR1 reads SQVTM; CDR2 reads ANQGSEA. The CDR3 coding sequence is TGCAGCGTTGGACACTCAGGGTGGGAGACCCAGTACTTC. Encoded protein: CSVGHSGWETQYF.

The chain uses TRBV9 and TRBJ1-5, with TRBD1 identical over 7 bases. This CDR3 is built from 15 residues. Germline CDR1 and CDR2: SGDLS and YYNGEE. Trimming cost V 0 bases and J 5 bases; bases outside gene matches: 5. The CDR3 loop reads CASSVGDREYQPQHF. The CDR3 DNA reads as TGTGCCAGCAGCGTAGGTGACAGGGAATATCAGCCCCAGCATTTT.

The gene calls are TRBV9 and TRBJ2-7; unclear D gene. The germline CDR1 and CDR2 sequences are SGDLS and YYNGEE. The CDR3 is made up of 14 amino acids. Trimming shortened V by 0 bases and J by 0 bases, and 7 bases separated the two germline ends. CDR3 sequence: CASSVGSDSYEQYF. CDR3 DNA sequence: TGTGCCAGCAGCGTAGGGTCTGACTCCTACGAGCAGTACTTC.

V gene TRBV28 combines with J gene TRBJ2-1; the match to TRBD2 covers 13 bases. Germline lookup yields CDR1 MDHEN and CDR2 SYDVKM. CDR3 length equals 15 residues. With 7 bases clipped from V and 6 bases from J, the junction kept 6 bases outside the gene matches. The chain's CDR3 is CASTFRTSGSNEQFF. The DNA for the CDR3 is TGTGCCAGCACCTTCCGGACTAGCGGGAGCAATGAGCAGTTCTTC.

The gene calls are TRBV28 and TRBJ1-5; D gene unclear. Deletions cut 7 bases from V and 10 bases from J, with 11 bases between. Germline V CDR1 and CDR2: MDHEN, SYDVKM. The CDR3 has 11 residues. CDR3 residues: CASTLGGPQHF. CDR3 DNA sequence: TGTGCCAGCACCTTAGGTGGCCCCCAGCATTTT.

The V call is TRBV5-4, the J call TRBJ2-5, with D tentatively TRBD1 or TRBD2 (5 bases each). The V end lost 0 bases, the J end lost 7 bases, and 16 bases lay between the germline ends. The CDR3 has 15 residues. CDR1 and CDR2 (germline): SGHNT, YYREEE (reference sequence). The CDR3 DNA reads TGTGCCAGCAGCTTGGGGGGCTTCAGTAGCGTGACCCAGTACTTC. Protein: CASSLGGFSSVTQYF.

Here the CDR3 DNA reads TGCGCCAGCAGCCAAGATCAGGCTCGCGAGCAGTACTTC. Its protein product is CASSQDQAREQYF. The genes are TRBV4-3 and TRBJ2-7, with unresolved D. The V end was cut by 0 bases, the J end by 6 bases, with 9 bases between. Per the germline V gene, CDR1 is LGHNA and CDR2 is YSLEER. The CDR3 loop spans 13 amino acids.

The chain links TRBV9 to TRBJ1-3; TRBD1 might be the D (6 bases). Germline assignment: CDR1 SGDLS and CDR2 YYNGEE. The CDR3 is made up of 16 amino acids. V was pared by 3 bases and J by 0 bases, with 13 bases between. As DNA, the CDR3 is TGTGCCAGCAGCGCCTTCGGACAGCCCTCTGGAAACACCATATATTTT. Its protein product is CASSAFGQPSGNTIYF. Full variable domain (outside the CDR3, taken from reference TRBV9 and TRBJ1-3): DSGVTQTPKHLITATGQRVTLRCSPRSGDLSVYWYQQSLDQGLQFLIQYYNGEERAKGNILERFSAQQFPDLHSELNLSSLELGDSALYFCASSAFGQPSGNTIYFGEGSWLTVV.

The chain joins TRBV5-4 to TRBJ2-1; no clear D gene. V lost 2 bases and J lost 7, with 7 bases in between. CDR1 and CDR2 from the germline V gene are SGHNT and YYREEE (reference sequence). The CDR3 length is 12 residues. DNA for the CDR3: TGTGCCAGCAGCTTCAACCGAAATGAGCAGTTCTTC. Translated: CASSFNRNEQFF.

V is TRBV19 and J is TRBJ1-4; 9 bases are shared with TRBD1. Per germline, CDR1 LNHDA and CDR2 SQIVND (reference sequence). Losses at the gene ends were 4 bases for V and 0 bases for J; bases not matched to a gene: 9. This CDR3 contains 18 residues. The CDR3 protein is CASSTRDRVFATNEKLFF. The CDR3 DNA follows: TGTGCCAGTAGTACCCGGGACAGGGTGTTTGCAACTAATGAAAAACTGTTTTTT.

This chain links TRBV30 with TRBJ1-2; a possible D gene is TRBD1 (5 bases). CDR1 and CDR2 (germline): GTSNPN, SVGIG (reference sequence). The CDR3 spans 17 residues. Trimming left V 3 bases short and J 0 bases short, with 20 bases between. The CDR3 region is CAWSRSLGTPSNYGYTF. Written as DNA, the CDR3 is TGTGCCTGGAGCCGAAGTCTCGGGACGCCGTCTAACTATGGCTACACCTTC.

V gene TRBV28 combines with J gene TRBJ2-3; D is possibly TRBD1 (6 bases). Trimming shortened V by 3 bases and J by 4 bases, and 14 bases separated the two germline ends. Germline V gives CDR1 MDHEN, CDR2 SYDVKM. This CDR3 has 15 residues. The CDR3 DNA follows: TGTGCCAGCAGTTTTAGTAGACAGGCGGCAGATACGCAGTATTTT. Protein product: CASSFSRQAADTQYF. The full variable domain, in which reference TRBV28 and TRBJ2-3 provide the parts outside the CDR3, is DVKVTQSSRYLVKRTGEKVFLECVQDMDHENMFWYRQDPGLGLRLIYFSYDVKMKEKGDIPEGYSVSREKKERFSLILESASTNQTSMYLCASSFSRQAADTQYFGPGTRLTVL.

This chain uses TRBV7-9 with TRBJ1-1; unclear D gene. Germline assignment: CDR1 SEHNR and CDR2 FQNEAQ (reference sequence). Between the trimmed V and J ends, which lost 3 bases and 0 bases, there was a span of 8 bases. The CDR3 is 14 amino acids. The CDR3 region has the DNA TGTGCCAGCAGCTTTGGACCCTTGAACACTGAAGCTTTCTTT. Protein sequence: CASSFGPLNTEAFF.

The CDR3 DNA reads TGTGCCACCCTCGACAGGGACTATGGCTACACCTTC. Its protein is CATLDRDYGYTF. This rearrangement joins TRBV15 to TRBJ1-2; 7 nucleotides align to TRBD1. The V gene end was trimmed by 8 bases and the J gene end by 3 bases; junction bases not matched to a gene: 3. There are 12 residues in the CDR3. CDR1 LNHNV and CDR2 YYDKDF come from the germline V gene (reference sequence).

This clone showed up just a few times. V gene TRBV4-3 combines with J gene TRBJ2-5; the match to TRBD1 covers 10 bases. The germline V gene has CDR1 LGHNA and CDR2 YSLEER. Germline trimming cut 1 base from V and 5 bases from J; bases unmatched to any gene: 7. The CDR3 has 16 residues. The CDR3, as DNA: TGCGCCAGCAGCCAAGGATCCGGGACAGGGGACGAGACCCAGTACTTC. Translating it yields CASSQGSGTGDETQYF.